Each of the 18 T cell receptor beta chains below was sequenced from the same sample in a study of T cells in localized non-small cell lung cancer. This table comes from immunoSEQ multiplex PCR, and its TCRdb copy is limited to in-frame clones, with some not included. The table includes about 26,000 clones, 81% detected once. The sample here was peripheral blood, taken before any cancer treatment. The receptor set was obtained from a man between 40 and 69 years old with stage III squamous cell lung carcinoma.

The gene calls are TRBV10-2 and TRBJ1-2; no definite D call. The V and J ends lost 0 bases and 4 bases respectively, with 9 bases between them. CDR1 is WSHSY, CDR2 SAAADI, per germline. The CDR3 runs 14 residues. The CDR3 sequence is CASSESSGSYGYTF. For the CDR3, the DNA is TGCGCCAGCAGTGAGTCTTCGGGCAGCTATGGCTACACCTTC.

The chain links TRBV6-1 to TRBJ2-2, with no clear D. Germline V lookup: CDR1 MNHNS, CDR2 SASEGT. The length of the CDR3 is 15 residues. Trimming removed 6 bases from V and 0 bases from J, with 11 bases in between. This chain's CDR3 is CASRGRSSNTGELFF. Here the CDR3 DNA reads TGTGCCAGCAGAGGCAGGTCATCGAACACCGGGGAGCTGTTTTTT.

This rearrangement joins TRBV7-8 to TRBJ2-1; D is possibly TRBD1 (7 bases). Germline V gene sequence: CDR1 SGHVS, CDR2 FQNEAQ. There are 16 residues in the CDR3. The ends were cut back, 2 bases at V and 2 bases at J, with 13 bases in the middle. The CDR3 nucleotides read TGTGCCAGCAGCTTATATGCCAGGGGGGCCTACAATGAGCAGTTCTTC. Its protein is CASSLYARGAYNEQFF.

This chain links TRBV7-8 with TRBJ2-7; D is perhaps TRBD2 (5 bases). CDR3 length equals 12 residues. Germline CDR1 and CDR2: SGHVS and FQNEAQ. V was cut by 5 bases and J by 5 bases, with 10 bases left in between. The CDR3 is CASSKSGNEQYV. DNA of the CDR3: TGTGCCAGCAGCAAGAGCGGCAACGAGCAGTACGTC.

The V and J genes are TRBV5-6 and TRBJ2-2; D possibly uses TRBD1 or TRBD2 (7 bases each). This CDR3 is 16 amino acids long. Trimming stripped 5 bases from V and 4 bases from J, with 18 bases between. CDR1 SGHDT and CDR2 YYEEEE come from the germline V gene. The chain's CDR3 is CASSFGGTAFTGELFF. The CDR3 DNA sequence: TGTGCCAGCAGTTTCGGGGGGACAGCATTCACCGGGGAGCTGTTTTTT. Full variable domain (missing parts from reference TRBV5-6 and TRBJ2-2): DAGVTQSPTHLIKTRGQQVTLRCSPKSGHDTVSWYQQALGQGPQFIFQYYEEEERQRGNFPDRFSGHQFPNYSSELNVNALLLGDSALYLCASSFGGTAFTGELFFGEGSRLTVL.

The rearrangement uses TRBV7-3 and TRBJ2-2; maybe TRBD2 (5 bases). Per germline, CDR1 SGHTA and CDR2 FQGTGA. The V end was cut by 2 bases, the J end by 1 base, with 5 bases between. This CDR3 contains 14 residues. The CDR3 loop is CASSLGGNTGELFF. Written as DNA, the CDR3 is TGTGCCAGCAGCTTAGGAGGGAACACCGGGGAGCTGTTTTTT.

The chain recombines TRBV2 with TRBJ1-5; TRBD1 is a possible D gene (6 bases). V was shortened by 6 bases and J by 7 bases, with 13 bases between the two germline ends. Germline V gene sequence: CDR1 SNHLY, CDR2 FYNNEI. The CDR3 is 13 amino acids. CDR3 sequence: CASRFSGDQPQHF. In DNA form, the CDR3 reads TGTGCCAGCAGATTCTCAGGGGACCAGCCCCAGCATTTT.

The J gene is TRBJ1-1, the V gene TRBV5-8, with 11 positions matching TRBD1. The germline V gene has CDR1 SGHTS and CDR2 YDEGEE. This CDR3 spans 15 amino acids. With 4 bases clipped from V and 0 bases from J, the junction kept 2 bases outside the gene matches. The CDR3 sequence: CASSPGQGVNTEAFF. Here the CDR3 DNA reads TGTGCCAGCAGCCCGGGACAGGGGGTGAACACTGAAGCTTTCTTT.

The chain uses TRBV30 and TRBJ2-7, with 9 bases aligning to TRBD2. Germline CDR1 GTSNPN, CDR2 SVGIG (reference sequence). After removal of 3 bases from V and 1 base from J, the junction contained 4 bases not matched to a gene. This CDR3 spans 14 amino acids. CDR3 bases: TGTGCCTGGAGCGGCGGGAGGGAGTCCTACGAGCAGTACTTC. Its translation: CAWSGGRESYEQYF.

V gene TRBV27 combines with J gene TRBJ2-1; 8 bases line up with TRBD2. The CDR3 runs 15 residues. In germline, CDR1 is MNHEY, CDR2 SMNVEV (reference sequence). The junction had 7 bases not matched to a gene; V was cut back by 7 bases and J by 2 bases. The CDR3 nucleotides are TGTGCCAGCAAAGATGGTAGCGGGGCCTACAATGAGCAGTTCTTC. This gives the protein CASKDGSGAYNEQFF.

The V call is TRBV18, the J call TRBJ1-5, with a tentative D call TRBD1 (5 bases). Germline V gives CDR1 KGHSH, CDR2 LQKENI. The germline V and J ends were trimmed by 3 bases and 5 bases, with 14 bases remaining between them. The CDR3 loop spans 15 amino acids. CDR3 in DNA: TGTGCCAGCTCACCCACCGGGGGGTCGGATCAGCCCCAGCATTTT. Its translation is CASSPTGGSDQPQHF.

The chain recombines TRBV7-2 with TRBJ2-2, with unresolved D. This CDR3 region has 15 residues. The germline V and J ends were trimmed by 5 bases and 3 bases, with 13 bases remaining between them. Germline V gene lookup returns CDR1 SGHTA and CDR2 FQGNSA. This CDR3 reads CASSLRAVHTGELFF. The CDR3 DNA follows: TGTGCCAGCAGCCTTAGGGCGGTACACACCGGGGAGCTGTTTTTT. The whole variable domain, remainder taken from reference TRBV7-2 and TRBJ2-2, is GAGVSQSPSNKVTEKGKDVELRCDPISGHTALYWYRQSLGQGLEFLIYFQGNSAPDKSGLPSDRFSAERTGGSVSTLTIQRTQQEDSAVYLCASSLRAVHTGELFFGEGSRLTVL.

The rearrangement links TRBV5-1 to TRBJ1-2, with 7 nucleotides matching TRBD1. The CDR3 spans 16 residues. The trim removed 2 bases at V and 7 bases at J, leaving 14 bases unmatched. Germline-derived CDR1 and CDR2 are SGHRS and YFSETQ. CDR3 sequence: CASSFYYGTAGAGYTF. The CDR3 nucleotides read TGCGCCAGCAGCTTTTACTACGGGACAGCGGGAGCTGGCTACACCTTC.

V usage is TRBV19 and J usage is TRBJ1-5; D not certain. CDR3 length: 16 residues. Germline loops: CDR1 LNHDA, CDR2 SQIVND (reference sequence). V was trimmed by 5 bases and J by 5 bases, leaving 19 bases between them. CDR3 loop: CASSSTRLRDHQPQHF. The DNA of the CDR3 is TGTGCCAGTAGTTCTACCCGGTTAAGGGATCATCAGCCCCAGCATTTT.

This sequence joins TRBV7-9 and TRBJ2-3; TRBD1 aligns across 7 bases. The CDR3 length is 16 residues. Germline V lookup: CDR1 SEHNR, CDR2 FQNEAQ (reference sequence). The ends lost 2 bases at V and 0 bases at J; junction bases unmatched: 5. The CDR3 loop is CASSLLGQRSTDTQYF. CDR3 coding DNA: TGTGCCAGCAGCTTATTGGGACAGCGAAGCACAGATACGCAGTATTTT.

This chain joins TRBV19 and TRBJ1-2; 10 bases agree with TRBD1. CDR3 length: 13 amino acids. Germline V gene data show CDR1 as LNHDA and CDR2 as SQIVND (reference sequence). V shed 6 bases, J shed 9 bases, and the junction held 7 bases outside the gene matches. CDR3 protein: CASRDRGRWSYTF. CDR3 DNA sequence: TGTGCCAGTAGAGACAGGGGGCGATGGAGCTACACCTTC.

This clone was observed a single time. The V call is TRBV7-8, the J call TRBJ1-2; maybe TRBD1 (5 bases). The length of the CDR3 is 14 residues. The germline V gene encodes CDR1 SGHVS and CDR2 FQNEAQ. V shed 5 bases and J shed 8 bases, with 18 bases lying between them. The DNA of the CDR3 is TGTGCCAGCAGCCCCTTTGGGGCAGAAGACGGCTACACCTTC. Residues: CASSPFGAEDGYTF. Complete variable domain (other parts from reference TRBV7-8 and TRBJ1-2): GAGVSQSPRYKVAKRGQDVALRCDPISGHVSLFWYQQALGQGPEFLTYFQNEAQLDKSGLPSDRFFAERPEGSVSTLKIQRTQQEDSAVYLCASSPFGAEDGYTFGSGTRLTVV.

In nucleotides, the CDR3 is TGTGCCAGCAGTCTACAAGGACTAGCGAGTAGAACCGGGGAGCTGTTTTTT. It translates to CASSLQGLASRTGELFF. The chain recombines TRBV27 with TRBJ2-2; 9 bases agree with TRBD2. CDR3 length: 17 amino acids. The germline CDR1 and CDR2 sequences are MNHEY and SMNVEV (reference sequence). Trimming removed 5 bases from V and 5 bases from J; junction bases left unmatched: 12.